Each of the 16 T cell receptor beta chains below was sequenced from the same sample in a study of blood T cells in healthy people across ages. Sample-barcoded 5' priming and a J-beta primer mix drove a second PCR of about 6 to 12 cycles. One entry per CDR3 protein, called by TCRdb with MiXCR from the 5' RACE reads. The repertoire holds some 1.4 million distinct CDR3 sequences, with 42% as singletons. The specimen sequenced was blood. The receptor set was obtained from a woman under 30 in good health.

The chain joins TRBV5-1 to TRBJ2-1; 11 nucleotides align to TRBD1. The end of the DNA fits TRBJ2-7 better, so the J call may be wrong. The CDR3 totals 15 residues. Germline assignment: CDR1 SGHRS and CDR2 YFSETQ. The CDR3 DNA follows: TGCGCCAGCTCGTTGGGGGACAGGGGGGTCGATGAGCAGTACTTC. This codes for CASSLGDRGVDEQYF.

This sequence joins TRBV27 and TRBJ2-5; D uncertain. This CDR3 region has 13 residues. V was clipped by 3 bases and J by 4 bases, with 9 bases between them. Germline V lookup: CDR1 MNHEY, CDR2 SMNVEV (reference sequence). CDR3 nucleotides: TGTGCCAGCAGTTTTTCGATAGGAGAGACCCAGTACTTC. Amino acids: CASSFSIGETQYF.

The V gene is TRBV20-1, the J gene TRBJ2-5; 15 nucleotides match TRBD2. V lost 8 bases and J lost 5; bases outside the gene matches: 9. The CDR3 runs to 15 residues. The germline gives CDR1 DFQATT, CDR2 SNEGSKA (reference sequence). CDR3 in DNA: TGCAGTTCTCCCGGGACTAGCGGGAGGCGGGAGACCCAGTACTTC. Translated, it gives CSSPGTSGRRETQYF.

This clonotype showed up just a few times. V usage is TRBV13 and J usage is TRBJ2-1; no clear D gene. This CDR3 comprises 14 residues. Trimming removed 2 bases at V and 2 bases at J, with 7 bases between. The germline V gene has CDR1 PRHDT and CDR2 FYEKMQ (reference sequence). The CDR3 sequence is CASSLRATYNEQFF. CDR3 bases: TGTGCCAGCAGCTTACGGGCCACCTACAATGAGCAGTTCTTC.

The rearrangement links TRBV7-8 to TRBJ2-2; the match to TRBD2 covers 14 bases. Looked up from germline, CDR1 is SGHVS and CDR2 is FQNEAQ. This CDR3 has 17 amino acids. The V gene end was trimmed by 5 bases and the J gene end by 6 bases; junction bases not matched to a gene: 8. The CDR3 nucleotides are TGTGCCAGCAGCCCCCCGGGACTAGCGGGAGTAGCCGGGGAGCTGTTTTTT. It encodes CASSPPGLAGVAGELFF.

This clonotype was seen a few times. The chain links TRBV4-1 to TRBJ2-3, with 12 bases that match TRBD2. This CDR3 spans 16 amino acids. Trimming removed 1 base from V and 11 bases from J; junction bases left unmatched: 10. Germline CDR1 and CDR2: MGHRA and YSYEKL. The CDR3 nucleotides are TGCGCCAGCAGCCAAGGGACTAGCGGGGCCCAGTCCGGGCAGTATTTT. Encoded protein: CASSQGTSGAQSGQYF.

The chain couples TRBV28 to TRBJ2-7, with 7 bases that match TRBD1. Unmatched junction bases numbered 6, after V lost 10 bases and J lost 3 bases. The germline V gene encodes CDR1 MDHEN and CDR2 SYDVKM. The CDR3 is made up of 12 amino acids. Here the CDR3 reads CATRSGGYEQYF. The DNA of the CDR3 is TGTGCCACCAGGTCAGGGGGCTACGAGCAGTACTTC.

This clonotype came up a few times. The chain carries TRBV7-9 and TRBJ2-1, with 9 positions matching TRBD2. Trimming cost V 2 bases and J 9 bases; bases outside gene matches: 11. CDR1 is SEHNR, CDR2 FQNEAQ, per germline (reference sequence). CDR3 length equals 16 residues. In DNA, the CDR3 is TGTGCCAGCAGCTTAATGGTCCGGACTAGCGATAGTGAGCAGTTCTTC. Translated: CASSLMVRTSDSEQFF. Drawing the rest from reference TRBV7-9 and TRBJ2-1, the complete variable domain is DTGVSQNPRHKITKRGQNVTFRCDPISEHNRLYWYRQTLGQGPEFLTYFQNEAQLEKSRLLSDRFSAERPKGSFSTLEIQRTEQGDSAMYLCASSLMVRTSDSEQFFGPGTRLTVL.

V and J are TRBV5-1 and TRBJ2-3, with 7 bases that match TRBD2. CDR1 and CDR2 from the germline V gene are SGHRS and YFSETQ. The CDR3 runs 16 residues. V trimming: 4 bases; J trimming: 1 base; junction bases outside the gene matches: 9. The CDR3 region has the DNA TGCGCCAGCAGCGGACCTAGCGGAGTGGGCACAGATACGCAGTATTTT. The encoded protein is CASSGPSGVGTDTQYF.

This clonotype was found a few times. This sequence joins TRBV4-1 and TRBJ2-7; a possible D gene is TRBD2 (6 bases). V dropped 1 base and J dropped 4 bases, with 14 bases sitting between them. This CDR3 spans 15 amino acids. Germline V gene lookup returns CDR1 MGHRA and CDR2 YSYEKL. The CDR3 DNA is TGCGCCAGCAGCCAAGCTCGCGGGGACCTTTACGAGCAGTACTTC. Encoded protein: CASSQARGDLYEQYF.

This clonotype has only a few counts. This sequence joins TRBV2 and TRBJ2-2; perhaps TRBD1 as D (6 bases). V lost 4 bases to trimming and J lost 3 bases, with 9 bases between them. CDR1 is SNHLY and CDR2 is FYNNEI in the germline V gene. The CDR3 totals 14 residues. The CDR3 sequence: CASSVTGYTGELFF. The CDR3 DNA sequence: TGTGCCAGCAGTGTTACAGGGTACACCGGGGAGCTGTTTTTT. Looking up the rest from reference TRBV2 and TRBJ2-2 gives the full variable domain: EPEVTQTPSHQVTQMGQEVILRCVPISNHLYFYWYRQILGQKVEFLVSFYNNEISEKSEIFDDQFSVERPDGSNFTLKIRSTKLEDSAMYFCASSVTGYTGELFFGEGSRLTVL.

This clonotype was detected only a few times. The V call is TRBV29-1, the J call TRBJ2-7, with D perhaps matching TRBD2 (6 bases). Deletions cut 6 bases from V and 0 bases from J, with 15 bases between. From germline, CDR1 is SQVTM and CDR2 ANQGSEA. The CDR3 covers 14 residues. This chain's CDR3 is CSVSGTVYSYEQYF. The CDR3 DNA follows: TGCAGCGTGTCCGGGACTGTATACTCCTACGAGCAGTACTTC.

In this sample, this clonotype turned up a few times. The chain is built from TRBV30 and TRBJ1-2, with a tentative D call TRBD1 (5 bases). Between the trimmed V and J ends, which lost 1 base and 4 bases, there was a span of 7 bases. Per germline, CDR1 GTSNPN and CDR2 SVGIG (reference sequence). The CDR3 consists of 12 residues. The CDR3 nucleotides are TGTGCCTGGAGTGCCGACAGCTATGGCTACACCTTC. It is translated as CAWSADSYGYTF.

At least ten counts were recorded for this clonotype. The V call is TRBV29-1, the J call TRBJ1-1; D gene ambiguous. The CDR3 extends over 11 amino acids. Germline V gene data show CDR1 as SQVTM and CDR2 as ANQGSEA. Trimming removed 7 bases from V and 8 bases from J, with 14 bases in between. CDR3 sequence reads: CSGRTEEEAFF. CDR3 coding DNA: TGCAGCGGCCGGACCGAGGAGGAAGCTTTCTTT.

This clonotype was seen only a few times. The chain uses TRBV4-2 and TRBJ2-3, with 7 positions matching TRBD2. With 0 bases clipped from V and 0 bases from J, the junction kept 3 bases outside the gene matches. CDR3 length equals 16 residues. Germline assignment: CDR1 LGHNA and CDR2 YNFKEQ. CDR3 coding DNA: TGTGCCAGCAGCCAAGATTGGGGACTAAGCACAGATACGCAGTATTTT. It specifies CASSQDWGLSTDTQYF.

A few counts support this clonotype. The rearrangement joins TRBV5-6 to TRBJ2-5; D might be TRBD2 (5 bases). Trimming took 0 bases from V and 0 from J, leaving 9 bases between them. Germline loops: CDR1 SGHDT, CDR2 YYEEEE. The CDR3 runs 15 residues. The CDR3 region is CASSLVSVYQETQYF. In DNA form, the CDR3 reads TGTGCCAGCAGCTTGGTTAGCGTCTACCAAGAGACCCAGTACTTC.